Listed here are 11 T cell receptor beta chains from one sample, sequenced in a study of blood T cell repertoires in COVID-19. TCRdb's table, derived via immunoSEQ multiplex PCR, lists solely in-frame clones and lacks some. The top ten hold approximately 9.4% of the sample, which has some 150,000 clones, around 84% seen once. The sequencing input was peripheral blood. The receptors stem from a woman aged 50 to 60 with acute or convalescent COVID-19.

The V and J genes are TRBV4-3 and TRBJ2-2; D perhaps matches TRBD1 (6 bases). CDR3 length: 17 residues. Trimming took off 3 bases at V and 0 bases at J, with 14 bases between the two ends. In germline, CDR1 is LGHNA, CDR2 YSLEER. The CDR3 sequence is CASSHNRGGANTGELFF. The CDR3 nucleotides are TGCGCCAGCAGCCACAACAGAGGGGGAGCGAACACCGGGGAGCTGTTTTTT.

The V and J genes are TRBV19 and TRBJ2-5; the match to TRBD1 covers 10 bases. The CDR3 consists of 14 residues. Germline values: CDR1 LNHDA, CDR2 SQIVND (reference sequence). V dropped 6 bases and J dropped 4; count of bases not matched to a gene: 5. The CDR3 coding sequence is TGTGCCAGTAGCGAGACAGGGGGCGCAGAGACCCAGTACTTC. This encodes CASSETGGAETQYF. Using reference TRBV19 and TRBJ2-5 for the parts outside the CDR3, the full variable domain is DGGITQSPKYLFRKEGQNVTLSCEQNLNHDAMYWYRQDPGQGLRLIYYSQIVNDFQKGDIAEGYSVSREKKESFPLTVTSAQKNPTAFYLCASSETGGAETQYFGPGTRLLVL.

This chain uses TRBV6-6 with TRBJ1-4; D possibly corresponds to TRBD1 (5 bases). The ends were cut back, 6 bases at V and 0 bases at J, with 14 bases in the middle. CDR1 is MNHNY and CDR2 is SVGAGI in the germline V gene (reference sequence). The CDR3 length is 16 residues. CDR3 sequence reads: CASSPDRGATNEKLFF. Here the CDR3 DNA reads TGTGCCAGCAGCCCCGACAGAGGAGCAACTAATGAAAAACTGTTTTTT.

V and J are TRBV7-2 and TRBJ2-7; D might be TRBD1 (6 bases). The ends were cut back, 7 bases at V and 6 bases at J, with 22 bases in the middle. The CDR3 loop spans 15 amino acids. The germline CDR1 and CDR2 sequences are SGHTA and FQGNSA. CDR3 loop: CASTQPGHPAAEQYF. The DNA for the CDR3 is TGTGCCAGCACTCAACCGGGACACCCGGCGGCCGAGCAGTACTTC.

The chain has TRBV5-8 and TRBJ2-3; D is uncertain. This CDR3 contains 14 residues. Trimming removed 0 bases from V and 0 bases from J, with 5 bases in between. CDR1 SGHTS and CDR2 YDEGEE come from the germline V gene. CDR3 amino acids: CASSLGRSTDTQYF. For the CDR3, the DNA is TGTGCCAGCAGCTTGGGCAGGAGCACAGATACGCAGTATTTT.

This chain joins TRBV27 and TRBJ2-1, with 12 bases that match TRBD1. CDR3 length: 21 amino acids. Germline values: CDR1 MNHEY, CDR2 SMNVEV (reference sequence). V dropped 1 base and J dropped 0; count of bases not matched to a gene: 13. DNA for the CDR3: TGTGCCAGCAGTTTATGGACCCCGGGACAGGGGGCCGCGAGCTCCTACAATGAGCAGTTCTTC. It codes for CASSLWTPGQGAASSYNEQFF.

This chain joins TRBV7-2 and TRBJ2-3, with TRBD2 matching over 7 bases. This CDR3 region has 15 residues. Trimming removed 5 bases from V and 2 bases from J; junction bases left unmatched: 7. Germline CDR1 SGHTA, CDR2 FQGNSA. The CDR3 region has the DNA TGTGCCAGCAGCCCCCGGGCGGGGGACACAGATACGCAGTATTTT. Residues: CASSPRAGDTDTQYF. The complete variable domain, with remaining parts taken from reference TRBV7-2 and TRBJ2-3, reads GAGVSQSPSNKVTEKGKDVELRCDPISGHTALYWYRQSLGQGLEFLIYFQGNSAPDKSGLPSDRFSAERTGGSVSTLTIQRTQQEDSAVYLCASSPRAGDTDTQYFGPGTRLTVL.

The chain carries TRBV15 and TRBJ1-5, with 7 bases matching TRBD1. Germline assignment: CDR1 LNHNV and CDR2 YYDKDF (reference sequence). The CDR3 runs 15 residues. J gave up 7 bases and V 0 bases, and 6 bases lay outside the gene matches. Here the CDR3 reads CATSREKTGSQPQHF. CDR3 DNA: TGTGCCACCAGCAGAGAAAAGACAGGGTCCCAGCCCCAGCATTTT.

The CDR3 DNA follows: TGTGCCATCAGTGAACGAGGGAACTATGGCTACACCTTC. Amino acids: CAISERGNYGYTF. The chain has TRBV10-3 and TRBJ1-2; no reliable D call. The CDR3 is made up of 13 amino acids. Trimming took off 3 bases at V and 2 bases at J, with 7 bases between the two ends. The germline V gene has CDR1 ENHRY and CDR2 SYGVKD.

The chain couples TRBV6-5 to TRBJ2-3; 8 nucleotides align to TRBD1. The junction had 10 bases not matched to a gene; V was cut back by 10 bases and J by 4 bases. The CDR3 extends over 14 amino acids. CDR1 and CDR2 (germline): MNHEY, SVGAGI. Here the CDR3 DNA reads TGTGCCACCAACAGGGGGTACGTTCCAGATACGCAGTATTTT. Amino acid sequence: CATNRGYVPDTQYF.

This sequence joins TRBV7-2 and TRBJ1-4; 8 bases map to TRBD1. V shed 5 bases, J shed 7 bases, and the junction held 9 bases outside the gene matches. CDR1 and CDR2 from the germline V gene are SGHTA and FQGNSA. The CDR3 loop spans 15 amino acids. In nucleotides, the CDR3 is TGTGCCAGCAGCAACCTCGGACAGGGTGGTGAAAAACTGTTTTTT. Translating it yields CASSNLGQGGEKLFF.